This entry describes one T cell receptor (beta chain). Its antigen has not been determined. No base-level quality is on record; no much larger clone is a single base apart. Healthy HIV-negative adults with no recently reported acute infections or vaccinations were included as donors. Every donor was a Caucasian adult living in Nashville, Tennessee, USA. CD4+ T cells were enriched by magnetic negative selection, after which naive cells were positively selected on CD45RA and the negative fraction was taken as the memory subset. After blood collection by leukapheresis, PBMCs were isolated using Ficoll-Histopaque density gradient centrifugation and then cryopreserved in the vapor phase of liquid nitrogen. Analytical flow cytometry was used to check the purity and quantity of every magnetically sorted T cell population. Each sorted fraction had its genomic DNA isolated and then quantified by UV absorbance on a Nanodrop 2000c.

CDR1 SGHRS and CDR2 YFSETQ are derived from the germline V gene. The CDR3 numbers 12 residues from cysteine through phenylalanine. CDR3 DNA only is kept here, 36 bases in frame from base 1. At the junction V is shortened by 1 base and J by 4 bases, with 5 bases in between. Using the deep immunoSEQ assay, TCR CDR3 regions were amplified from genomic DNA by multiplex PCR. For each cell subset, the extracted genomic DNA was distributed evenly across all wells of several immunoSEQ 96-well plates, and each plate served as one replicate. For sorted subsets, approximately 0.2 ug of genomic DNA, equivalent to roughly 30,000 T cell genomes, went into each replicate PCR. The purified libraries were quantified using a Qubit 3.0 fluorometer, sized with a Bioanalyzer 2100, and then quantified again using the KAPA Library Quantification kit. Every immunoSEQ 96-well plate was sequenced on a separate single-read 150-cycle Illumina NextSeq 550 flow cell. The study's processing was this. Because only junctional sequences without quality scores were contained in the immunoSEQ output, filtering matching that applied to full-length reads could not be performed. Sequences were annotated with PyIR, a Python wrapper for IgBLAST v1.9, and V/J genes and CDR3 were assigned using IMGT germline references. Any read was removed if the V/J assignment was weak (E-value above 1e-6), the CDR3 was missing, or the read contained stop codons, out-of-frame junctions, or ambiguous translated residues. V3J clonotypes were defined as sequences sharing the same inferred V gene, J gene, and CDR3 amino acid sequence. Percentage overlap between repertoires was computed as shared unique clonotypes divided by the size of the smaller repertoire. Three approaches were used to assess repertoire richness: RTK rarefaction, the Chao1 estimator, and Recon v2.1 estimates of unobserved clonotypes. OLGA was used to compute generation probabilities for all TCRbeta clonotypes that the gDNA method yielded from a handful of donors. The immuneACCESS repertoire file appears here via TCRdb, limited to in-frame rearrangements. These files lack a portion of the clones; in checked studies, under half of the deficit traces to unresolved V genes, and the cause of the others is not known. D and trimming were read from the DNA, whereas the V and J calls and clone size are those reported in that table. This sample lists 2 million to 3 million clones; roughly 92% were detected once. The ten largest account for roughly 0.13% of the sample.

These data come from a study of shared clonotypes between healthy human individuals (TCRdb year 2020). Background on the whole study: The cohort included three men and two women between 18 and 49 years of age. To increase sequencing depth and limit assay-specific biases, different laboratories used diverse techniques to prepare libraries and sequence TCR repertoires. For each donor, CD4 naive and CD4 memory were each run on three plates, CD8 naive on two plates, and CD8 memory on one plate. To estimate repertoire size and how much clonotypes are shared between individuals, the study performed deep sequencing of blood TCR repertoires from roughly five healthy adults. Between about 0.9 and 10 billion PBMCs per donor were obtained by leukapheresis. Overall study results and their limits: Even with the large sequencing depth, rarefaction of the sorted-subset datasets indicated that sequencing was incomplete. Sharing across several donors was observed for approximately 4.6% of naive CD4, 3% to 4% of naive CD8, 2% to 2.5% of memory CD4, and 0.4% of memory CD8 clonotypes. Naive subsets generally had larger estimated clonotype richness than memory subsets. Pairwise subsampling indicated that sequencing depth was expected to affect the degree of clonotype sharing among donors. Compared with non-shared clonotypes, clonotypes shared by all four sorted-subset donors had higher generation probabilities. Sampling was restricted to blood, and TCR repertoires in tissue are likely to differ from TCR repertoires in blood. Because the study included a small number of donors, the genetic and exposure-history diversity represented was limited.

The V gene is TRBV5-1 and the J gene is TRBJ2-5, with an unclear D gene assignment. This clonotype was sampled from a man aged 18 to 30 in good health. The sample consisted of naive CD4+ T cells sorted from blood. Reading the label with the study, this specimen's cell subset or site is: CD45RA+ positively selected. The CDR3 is CASSLNSETQYF. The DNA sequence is TGCGCCAGCAGCTTGAATTCAGAGACCCAGTACTTC.